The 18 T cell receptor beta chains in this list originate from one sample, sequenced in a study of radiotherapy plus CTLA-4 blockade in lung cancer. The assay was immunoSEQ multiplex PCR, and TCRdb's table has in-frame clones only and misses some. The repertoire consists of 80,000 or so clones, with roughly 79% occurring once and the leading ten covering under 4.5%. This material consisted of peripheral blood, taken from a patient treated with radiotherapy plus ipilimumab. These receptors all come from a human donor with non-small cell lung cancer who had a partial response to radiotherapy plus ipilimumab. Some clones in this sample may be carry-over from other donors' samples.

CDR3: CASSQEWGQGSKNIQYF. Here the CDR3 DNA reads TGCGCCAGCAGCCAAGAGTGGGGACAGGGGTCCAAAAACATTCAGTACTTC. This chain uses TRBV4-3 with TRBJ2-4, with 10 bases that match TRBD1. CDR1 and CDR2 from the germline V gene are LGHNA and YSLEER. This CDR3 contains 17 residues. Trimming cost V 0 bases and J 2 bases; bases outside gene matches: 4.

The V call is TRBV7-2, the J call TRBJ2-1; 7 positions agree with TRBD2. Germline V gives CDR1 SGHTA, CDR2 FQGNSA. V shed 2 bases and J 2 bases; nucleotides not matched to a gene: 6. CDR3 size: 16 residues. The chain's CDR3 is CASSLSSGETYNEQFF. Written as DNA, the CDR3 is TGTGCCAGCAGCTTATCCAGCGGGGAGACCTACAATGAGCAGTTCTTC.

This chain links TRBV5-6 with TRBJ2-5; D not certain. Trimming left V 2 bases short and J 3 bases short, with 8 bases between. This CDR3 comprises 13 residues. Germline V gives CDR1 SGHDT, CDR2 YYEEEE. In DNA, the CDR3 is TGTGCCAGCAGCTTATCGCCAGAAGAGACCCAGTACTTC. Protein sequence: CASSLSPEETQYF.

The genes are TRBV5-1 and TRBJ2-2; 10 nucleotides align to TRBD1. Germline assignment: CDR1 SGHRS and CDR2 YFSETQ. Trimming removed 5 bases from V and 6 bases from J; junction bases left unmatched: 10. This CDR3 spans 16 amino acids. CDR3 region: CASSLRDRGIPGELFF. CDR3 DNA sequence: TGCGCCAGCAGTCTACGGGACAGGGGTATCCCCGGGGAGCTGTTTTTT.

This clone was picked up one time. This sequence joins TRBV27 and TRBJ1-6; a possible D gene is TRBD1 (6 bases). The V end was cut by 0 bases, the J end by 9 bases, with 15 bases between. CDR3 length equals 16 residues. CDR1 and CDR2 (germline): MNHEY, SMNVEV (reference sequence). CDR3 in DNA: TGTGCCAGCAGTTTATCGGCGGGGGGCTTAGGTTCACCCCTCCACTTT. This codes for CASSLSAGGLGSPLHF.

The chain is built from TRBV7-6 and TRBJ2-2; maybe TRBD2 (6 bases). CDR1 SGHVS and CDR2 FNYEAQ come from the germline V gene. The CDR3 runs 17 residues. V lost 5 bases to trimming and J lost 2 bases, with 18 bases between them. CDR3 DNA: TGTGCCAGCAGCACCCCGGTAGGCGGGGCCAACACCGGGGAGCTGTTTTTT. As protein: CASSTPVGGANTGELFF.

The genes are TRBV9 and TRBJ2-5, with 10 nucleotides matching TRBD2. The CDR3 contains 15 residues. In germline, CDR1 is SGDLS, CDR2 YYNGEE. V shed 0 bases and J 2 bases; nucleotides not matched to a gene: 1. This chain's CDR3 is CASSVDSGGQETQYF. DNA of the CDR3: TGTGCCAGCAGCGTAGATAGCGGGGGGCAAGAGACCCAGTACTTC.

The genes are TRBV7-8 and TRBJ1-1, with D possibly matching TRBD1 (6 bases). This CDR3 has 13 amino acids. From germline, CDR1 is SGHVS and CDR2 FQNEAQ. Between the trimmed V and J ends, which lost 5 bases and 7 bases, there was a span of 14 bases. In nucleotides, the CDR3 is TGTGCCAGCAGCCCGGGGGGGGCGCGTGAAGCTTTCTTT. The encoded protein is CASSPGGAREAFF.

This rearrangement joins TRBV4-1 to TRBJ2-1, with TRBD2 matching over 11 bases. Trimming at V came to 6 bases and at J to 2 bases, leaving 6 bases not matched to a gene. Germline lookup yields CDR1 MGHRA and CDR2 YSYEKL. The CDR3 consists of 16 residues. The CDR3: CASRMVAGGPYNEQFF. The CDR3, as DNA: TGCGCCAGCAGGATGGTAGCGGGAGGGCCCTACAATGAGCAGTTCTTC.

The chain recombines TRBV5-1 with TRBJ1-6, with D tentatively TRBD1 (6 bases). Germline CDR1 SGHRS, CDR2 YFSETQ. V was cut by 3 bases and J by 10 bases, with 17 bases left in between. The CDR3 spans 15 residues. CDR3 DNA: TGCGCCAGCAGCTACGAGGGGGGGACCGGCTCACCCCTCCACTTT. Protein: CASSYEGGTGSPLHF. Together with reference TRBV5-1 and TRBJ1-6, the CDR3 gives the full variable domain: KAGVTQTPRYLIKTRGQQVTLSCSPISGHRSVSWYQQTPGQGLQFLFEYFSETQRNKGNFPGRFSGRQFSNSRSEMNVSTLELGDSALYLCASSYEGGTGSPLHFGNGTRLTVT.

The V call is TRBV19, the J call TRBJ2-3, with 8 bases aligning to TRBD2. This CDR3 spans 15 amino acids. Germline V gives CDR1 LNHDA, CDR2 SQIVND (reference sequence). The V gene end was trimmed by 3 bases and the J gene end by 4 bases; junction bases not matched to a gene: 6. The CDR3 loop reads CASSMSLAGADTQYF. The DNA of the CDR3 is TGTGCCAGTAGTATGTCGCTAGCGGGCGCAGATACGCAGTATTTT.

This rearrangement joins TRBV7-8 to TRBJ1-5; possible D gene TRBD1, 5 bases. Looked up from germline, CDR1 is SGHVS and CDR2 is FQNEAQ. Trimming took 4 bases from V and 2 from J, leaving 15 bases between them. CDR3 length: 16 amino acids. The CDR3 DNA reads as TGTGCCAGCAGCTCCAGAGACAGCACTCGCAATCAGCCCCAGCATTTT. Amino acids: CASSSRDSTRNQPQHF.

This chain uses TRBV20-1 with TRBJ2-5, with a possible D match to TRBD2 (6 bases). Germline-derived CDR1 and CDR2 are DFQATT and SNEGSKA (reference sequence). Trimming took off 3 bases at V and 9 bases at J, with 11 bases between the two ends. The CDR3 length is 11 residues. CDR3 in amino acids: CSARTGTSQYF. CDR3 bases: TGCAGTGCTAGGACCGGGACTTCCCAGTACTTC.

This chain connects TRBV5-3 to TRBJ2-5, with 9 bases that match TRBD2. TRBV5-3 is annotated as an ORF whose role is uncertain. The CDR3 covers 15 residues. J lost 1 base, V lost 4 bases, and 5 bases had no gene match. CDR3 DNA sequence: TGTGCCAGAAGCCAACTAGCGGGCTTCCAAGAGACCCAGTACTTC. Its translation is CARSQLAGFQETQYF.

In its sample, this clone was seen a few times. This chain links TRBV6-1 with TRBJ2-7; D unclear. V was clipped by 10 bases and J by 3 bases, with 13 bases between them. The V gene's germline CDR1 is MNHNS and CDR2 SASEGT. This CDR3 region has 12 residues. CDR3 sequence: CATRPRNYEQYF. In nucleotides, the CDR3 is TGTGCCACGCGCCCCAGGAACTACGAGCAGTACTTC.

The chain's CDR3 is CASSLGVGTGRTEAFF. The DNA for the CDR3 is TGTGCCAGCAGCTTGGGGGTCGGGACAGGGCGGACTGAAGCTTTCTTT. This chain uses TRBV5-5 with TRBJ1-1; 9 positions match TRBD1. V trimming: 0 bases; J trimming: 5 bases; junction bases outside the gene matches: 8. Germline values: CDR1 SGHKS, CDR2 YYEKEE (reference sequence). The CDR3 runs to 16 residues.

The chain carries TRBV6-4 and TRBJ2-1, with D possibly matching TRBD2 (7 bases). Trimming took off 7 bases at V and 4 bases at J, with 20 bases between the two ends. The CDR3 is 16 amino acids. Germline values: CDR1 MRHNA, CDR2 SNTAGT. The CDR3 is CASTEGGTTLYNEQFF. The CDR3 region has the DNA TGTGCCAGCACCGAGGGGGGGACAACCCTTTACAATGAGCAGTTCTTC.

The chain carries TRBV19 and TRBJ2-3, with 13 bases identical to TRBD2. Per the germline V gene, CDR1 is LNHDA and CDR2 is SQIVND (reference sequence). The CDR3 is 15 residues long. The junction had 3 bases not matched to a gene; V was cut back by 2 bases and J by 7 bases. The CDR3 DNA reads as TGTGCCAGTAGTATAACTAGCGGGAGGGGAAATACGCAGTATTTT. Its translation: CASSITSGRGNTQYF.